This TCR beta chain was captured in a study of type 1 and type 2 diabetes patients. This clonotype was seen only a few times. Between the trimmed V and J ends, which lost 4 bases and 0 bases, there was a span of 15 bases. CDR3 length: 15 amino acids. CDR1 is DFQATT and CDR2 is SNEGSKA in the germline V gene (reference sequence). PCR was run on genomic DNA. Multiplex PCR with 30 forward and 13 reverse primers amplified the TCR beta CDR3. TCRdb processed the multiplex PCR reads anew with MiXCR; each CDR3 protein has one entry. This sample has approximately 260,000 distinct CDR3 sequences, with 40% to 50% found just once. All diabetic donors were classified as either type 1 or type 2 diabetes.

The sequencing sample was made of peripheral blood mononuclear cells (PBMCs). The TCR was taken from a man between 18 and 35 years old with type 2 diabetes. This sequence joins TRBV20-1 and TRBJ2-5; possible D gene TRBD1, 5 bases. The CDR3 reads CSATLRQGYQETQYF. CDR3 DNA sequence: TGCAGTGCTACCCTGAGGCAGGGATACCAAGAGACCCAGTACTTC.